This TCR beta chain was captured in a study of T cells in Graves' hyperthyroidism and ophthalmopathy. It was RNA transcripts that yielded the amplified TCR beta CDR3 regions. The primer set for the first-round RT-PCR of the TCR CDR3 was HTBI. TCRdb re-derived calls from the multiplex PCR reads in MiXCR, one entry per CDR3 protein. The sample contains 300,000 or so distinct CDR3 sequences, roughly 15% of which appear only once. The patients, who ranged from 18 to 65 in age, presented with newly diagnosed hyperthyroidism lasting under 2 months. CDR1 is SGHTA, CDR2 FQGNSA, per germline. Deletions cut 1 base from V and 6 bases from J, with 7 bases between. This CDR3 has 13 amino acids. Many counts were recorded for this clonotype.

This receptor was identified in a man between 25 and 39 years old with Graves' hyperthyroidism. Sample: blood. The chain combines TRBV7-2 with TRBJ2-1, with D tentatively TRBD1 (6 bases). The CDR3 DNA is TGTGCCAGCAGCTTAGGGGGGCTCAATGAGCAGTTCTTC. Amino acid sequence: CASSLGGLNEQFF.